This T cell receptor (beta chain) was sequenced during a study of blood T cell repertoires in COVID-19. This clone was counted between two and nine times. Method: immunoSEQ multiplex PCR; TCRdb's copy keeps in-frame clones and lacks some. The data contain 120,000 or so clones, about 85% of them seen just once; the ten biggest clones take up around 7.7%. Trimming cost V 2 bases and J 7 bases; bases outside gene matches: 10. This CDR3 is built from 15 residues. Looked up from germline, CDR1 is MDHEN and CDR2 is SYDVKM. This chain joins TRBV28 and TRBJ2-7; 8 bases line up with TRBD2. What was sequenced was peripheral blood. The TCR was taken from a human donor in a cohort sampled during active COVID-19. The CDR3 DNA is TGTGCCAGCAGTTTAAGTTGGTCGGGGGGGGCGGAGCAGTACTTC. Translating it yields CASSLSWSGGAEQYF.